A selection of T cell receptor beta chains follows, all from one sample in a study of cytomegalovirus exposure and HLA in healthy donors. Sequencing was performed with immunoSEQ multiplex PCR; in TCRdb, only in-frame clones are kept and a portion is missing. The sample includes about 180,000 clones, more than 75% of them seen just once. Sequenced: PBMCs. These receptors were collected from a man between 35 and 55 years old in good health and CMV-seronegative. The CDR3 runs from the conserved cysteine through the conserved F or W. The D gene is left open where the match is weak. Clone size is not always given. Where it is, it says once, few, many or a class for expanded clones.

v_gene	j_gene	abundance	d_gene	CDR3aa	CDR3nt
TRBV18	TRBJ2-2	once	-	CASSPTPNTGELFF	TGTGCCAGCTCACCGACACCGAACACCGGGGAGCTGTTTTTT
TRBV6-1	TRBJ2-5	-	TRBD1	CASRMLGQGRETQYF	TGTGCCAGCAGGATGCTGGGACAGGGCCGAGAGACCCAGTACTTC
TRBV7-2	TRBJ2-1	-	-	CASSKHNEQFF	TGTGCCAGCAGTAAGCACAATGAGCAGTTCTTC
TRBV7-3	TRBJ2-7	-	TRBD1	CASSPGTGAYEQYF	TGTGCCAGCAGCCCAGGGACAGGGGCCTACGAGCAGTACTTC
TRBV28	TRBJ1-3	-	-	CASSPAGSGNTIYF	TGTGCCAGCAGCCCCGCAGGCTCTGGAAACACCATATATTTT
TRBV28	TRBJ1-5	-	TRBD1	CASNPQGAPNQPQHF	TGTGCCAGCAACCCTCAGGGGGCCCCCAATCAGCCCCAGCATTTT
TRBV21-1	TRBJ2-7	-	-	CASSNPDGNEQYF	TGTGCCAGCAGCAACCCGGACGGGAACGAGCAGTACTTC
TRBV19	TRBJ1-5	-	TRBD1	CASSWDRGYQPQHF	TGTGCCAGTAGTTGGGACAGGGGGTATCAGCCCCAGCATTTT
TRBV19	TRBJ1-1	-	-	CASSIQGRESEAFF	TGTGCCAGTAGTATCCAGGGGCGGGAGTCTGAAGCTTTCTTT
TRBV10-3	TRBJ1-1	-	-	CAISERQTNTEAFF	TGTGCCATCAGTGAGCGACAGACGAACACTGAAGCTTTCTTT
TRBV6-5	TRBJ2-7	few	TRBD2	CASTRTSGYYEQYF	TGTGCCAGCACCCGGACTAGCGGTTACTACGAGCAGTACTTC
TRBV9	TRBJ2-7	few	TRBD1	CASSVAPGQFYEQYF	TGTGCCAGCAGCGTCGCACCGGGACAGTTCTACGAGCAGTACTTC
TRBV4-1	TRBJ2-1	once	-	CASSQGGEHNEQFF	TGCGCCAGCAGCCAAGGGGGGGAGCATAATGAGCAGTTCTTC
TRBV11-3	TRBJ2-3	-	TRBD2	CASSLFRGGAADTQYF	TGTGCCAGCAGCTTATTCCGCGGGGGGGCCGCAGATACGCAGTATTTT
TRBV7-2	TRBJ1-5	-	TRBD1	CASSTYPTGGNQPQHF	TGTGCCAGCAGCACCTATCCGACAGGGGGGAATCAGCCCCAGCATTTT
TRBV11-2	TRBJ2-5	-	-	CASRRDLEETQYF	TGTGCCAGCAGACGAGACTTGGAAGAGACCCAGTACTTC
TRBV4-3	TRBJ1-2	once	TRBD1	CASSQSTGTGGFHGYTF	TGCGCCAGCAGCCAATCGACCGGGACAGGGGGCTTCCATGGCTACACCTTC
TRBV5-1	TRBJ2-1	few	TRBD2	CASSSRGTSAYNEQFF	TGCGCCAGCAGCTCCAGAGGGACTAGCGCCTACAATGAGCAGTTCTTC
TRBV6-5	TRBJ2-3	few	TRBD1	CASKDRGRVTDTQYF	TGTGCCAGCAAAGACAGGGGGCGCGTCACAGATACGCAGTATTTT
TRBV6-5	TRBJ1-3	-	-	CASSYRRAGNTIYF	TGTGCCAGCAGTTACCGGAGGGCTGGAAACACCATATATTTT
TRBV29-1	TRBJ1-1	once	TRBD1	CSVSDRETEAFF	TGCAGCGTTAGTGACAGGGAGACTGAAGCTTTCTTT
TRBV4-3	TRBJ2-7	-	TRBD1	CASSQEGTGPTEQYF	TGCGCCAGCAGCCAAGAAGGGACAGGGCCAACCGAGCAGTACTTC
TRBV7-9	TRBJ1-4	-	TRBD1	CSSSPLWTGTTNEKLFF	TGTTCCAGCAGCCCCTTATGGACAGGGACAACTAATGAAAAACTGTTTTTT
TRBV5-8	TRBJ2-1	-	-	CASSLQGSPGNEQFF	TGTGCCAGCAGCTTGCAGGGCTCGCCCGGAAATGAGCAGTTCTTC
TRBV5-1	TRBJ2-2	-	TRBD1	CASIPGQGSTGELFF	TGCGCCAGCATACCGGGACAGGGGAGCACCGGGGAGCTGTTTTTT
TRBV14	TRBJ2-1	-	TRBD2	CASSQVERGGAEQFF	TGTGCCAGCAGCCAAGTGGAGCGGGGGGGCGCTGAGCAGTTCTTC
TRBV13	TRBJ2-3	few	TRBD2	CASSSTSGVTDTQYF	TGTGCCAGCAGCTCGACTAGCGGGGTCACAGATACGCAGTATTTT
TRBV9	TRBJ2-3	few	-	CASSVGGRQTDTQYF	TGTGCCAGCAGCGTAGGGGGCCGTCAGACGGATACGCAGTATTTT
TRBV27	TRBJ2-5	-	TRBD2	CASSLWTGGRQETQYF	TGTGCCAGCAGTTTATGGACGGGGGGACGACAAGAGACCCAGTACTTC
TRBV7-3	TRBJ2-2	-	-	CASSLNPAGELFF	TGTGCCAGCAGCTTAAATCCAGCCGGGGAGCTGTTTTTT
TRBV10-3	TRBJ1-5	-	TRBD1	CAISWDRDGNQPQHF	TGTGCCATCAGTTGGGACAGGGATGGCAATCAGCCCCAGCATTTT
TRBV6-5	TRBJ2-7	once	-	CASSLVSGDLPYEQYF	TGTGCCAGCAGTTTGGTTTCAGGGGACCTTCCCTACGAGCAGTACTTC
TRBV29-1	TRBJ1-2	-	TRBD1	CNAQGQGGANGYTF	TGCAACGCCCAGGGACAGGGGGGAGCGAATGGCTACACCTTC